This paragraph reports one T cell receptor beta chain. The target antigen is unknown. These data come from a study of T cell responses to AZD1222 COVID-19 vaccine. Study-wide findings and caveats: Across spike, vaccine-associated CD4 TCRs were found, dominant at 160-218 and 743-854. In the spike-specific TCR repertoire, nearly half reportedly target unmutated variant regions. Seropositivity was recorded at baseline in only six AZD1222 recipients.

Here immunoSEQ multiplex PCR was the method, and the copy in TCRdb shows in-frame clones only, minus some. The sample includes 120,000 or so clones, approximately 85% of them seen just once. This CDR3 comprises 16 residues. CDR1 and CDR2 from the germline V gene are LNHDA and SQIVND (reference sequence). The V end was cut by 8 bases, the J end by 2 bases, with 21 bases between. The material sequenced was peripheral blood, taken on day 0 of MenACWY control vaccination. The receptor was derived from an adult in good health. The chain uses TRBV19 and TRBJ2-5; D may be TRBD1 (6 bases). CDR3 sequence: CASGTKSGTPQETQYF. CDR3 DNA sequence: TGTGCCAGTGGTACAAAGTCAGGGACACCTCAAGAGACCCAGTACTTC.